Below are 23 T cell receptor beta chains sequenced from a single sample in a study of patients and donors after allogeneic stem cell transplantation. Via MiXCR, TCRdb re-called the RT-PCR reads, giving one row per CDR3 protein. The sample consists of about 110,000 distinct CDR3 sequences, 35% to 45% of them appearing once. The sequenced material came from blood, either unsorted or a sorted T cell fraction (not recorded which). The receptors shown here come from a human donor who was either an allogeneic HSCT recipient or a stem cell or donor lymphocyte infusion donor (not recorded which). It is not recorded whose cells these are; they may come from a transplant donor.

V is TRBV4-3 and J is TRBJ2-4; D is undetermined. Trimming removed 1 base from V and 8 bases from J, with 9 bases in between. The CDR3 has 13 amino acids. Germline CDR1 is LGHNA and CDR2 is YSLEER. CDR3 coding DNA: TGCGCCAGCAGCCAAGCGCGGTGGCACATTCAGTACTTC. Protein: CASSQARWHIQYF.

The chain uses TRBV12-3 or TRBV12-4 and TRBJ2-1, with 7 bases identical to TRBD2. The CDR3 consists of 14 residues. Trimming at V came to 0 bases and at J to 8 bases, leaving 4 bases not matched to a gene. CDR3 DNA: TGTGCCAGCAGTTTAGCACGACTAGCTCATGAGCAGTTCTTC. Encoded protein: CASSLARLAHEQFF.

This clonotype was counted between two and nine times. The V call is TRBV15, the J call TRBJ2-7, with a weak D call TRBD1 (6 bases). Germline loops: CDR1 LNHNV, CDR2 YYDKDF (reference sequence). V dropped 3 bases and J dropped 6 bases, with 18 bases sitting between them. The CDR3 loop spans 15 amino acids. The CDR3 reads CATSRVGGISSEQYF. Written as DNA, the CDR3 is TGTGCCACCAGCAGGGTAGGGGGTATTTCTAGCGAGCAGTACTTC.

This clonotype was counted many times. J is TRBJ1-4 and V is TRBV20-1, with D possibly TRBD1 on 5 matching bases. Trimming removed 5 bases from V and 8 bases from J, with 15 bases in between. Looked up from germline, CDR1 is DFQATT and CDR2 is SNEGSKA (reference sequence). The length of the CDR3 is 13 residues. CDR3 sequence: CSARPGGDEKLFF. The CDR3 DNA reads as TGCAGTGCTCGCCCTGGCGGGGACGAAAAACTGTTTTTT.

The chain joins TRBV10-1 to TRBJ2-3, with D maybe TRBD1 (5 bases). V lost 6 bases, J lost 0 bases, and 10 bases lay in between. Germline V gene lookup returns CDR1 WNHNN and CDR2 SYGVQD (reference sequence). The CDR3 is 14 residues long. In nucleotides, the CDR3 is TGCGCCAGCAGCAGACAGAGGAGCACAGATACGCAGTATTTT. Translating gives CASSRQRSTDTQYF.

The chain combines TRBV5-1 with TRBJ1-4, with D perhaps matching TRBD1 (5 bases). CDR1 and CDR2 from the germline V gene are SGHRS and YFSETQ. V was clipped by 1 base and J by 8 bases, with 15 bases between them. This CDR3 contains 15 residues. DNA of the CDR3: TGCGCCAGCAGCTTGACCCCATGGGACGTCGAAAAACTGTTTTTT. It specifies CASSLTPWDVEKLFF.

This clonotype was seen a handful of times. The chain couples TRBV20-1 to TRBJ1-1; D is ambiguous. Germline lookup yields CDR1 DFQATT and CDR2 SNEGSKA (reference sequence). The CDR3 has 12 residues. Trimming pared 6 bases from V and 5 bases from J, leaving 13 bases between. The CDR3 bases are TGCAGTGCGGCAGGTGGAAAGACTGAAGCTTTCTTT. The encoded protein is CSAAGGKTEAFF.

The chain carries TRBV7-2 and TRBJ2-4; no clear D gene. The ends were cut back, 3 bases at V and 5 bases at J, with 8 bases in the middle. This CDR3 is 13 amino acids long. CDR1 SGHTA and CDR2 FQGNSA come from the germline V gene. Here the CDR3 reads CASSFHGENIQYF. The CDR3 DNA follows: TGTGCCAGCAGCTTTCATGGTGAAAACATTCAGTACTTC. Together with reference TRBV7-2 and TRBJ2-4, the CDR3 gives the full variable domain: GAGVSQSPSNKVTEKGKDVELRCDPISGHTALYWYRQSLGQGLEFLIYFQGNSAPDKSGLPSDRFSAERTGGSVSTLTIQRTQQEDSAVYLCASSFHGENIQYFGAGTRLSVL.

V is TRBV4-2 and J is TRBJ2-5; 9 bases line up with TRBD1. The CDR3 contains 17 residues. The J segment lost 1 base and the V segment lost 1 base, leaving 7 bases of the junction unmatched. Germline V CDR1 and CDR2: LGHNA, YNFKEQ. The chain's CDR3 is CASSQVLGQGSQETQYF. CDR3 bases: TGTGCCAGCAGCCAAGTTTTGGGACAGGGATCCCAAGAGACCCAGTACTTC.

The chain carries TRBV10-3 and TRBJ2-3, with 9 bases identical to TRBD2. The ends lost 8 bases at V and 3 bases at J; junction bases unmatched: 3. Germline V CDR1 and CDR2: ENHRY, SYGVKD. The CDR3 runs 13 residues. For the CDR3, the DNA is TGTGCCATCCGGCGGGAGGGGACAGATACGCAGTATTTT. Residues: CAIRREGTDTQYF.

This clonotype was detected only a few times. CDR3 nucleotide sequence: TGTGCCAGCAGTTACCGAGGAGGGAACAATCAGCCCCAGCATTTT. Translating it yields CASSYRGGNNQPQHF. The V and J genes are TRBV6-2 or TRBV6-3 and TRBJ1-5; no firm D call. Trimming took off 2 bases at V and 3 bases at J, with 11 bases between the two ends. In germline, CDR1 is MNHEY, CDR2 SVGEGT. The CDR3 contains 15 residues.

The sample holds many counts of this clonotype. The chain has TRBV12-3 or TRBV12-4 and TRBJ1-4; 7 bases match TRBD1. V was pared by 6 bases and J by 3 bases, with 7 bases of the junction left unmatched. This CDR3 spans 15 amino acids. CDR3 sequence: CASRTGTAANEKLFF. CDR3 sequence (DNA): TGTGCCAGCAGAACAGGGACAGCAGCTAATGAAAAACTGTTTTTT.

This clonotype was seen a few times. The rearrangement joins TRBV5-1 to TRBJ2-7, with 9 bases that match TRBD2. V lost 6 bases, J lost 4 bases, and 5 bases stayed unmatched. This CDR3 spans 13 amino acids. Germline CDR1 reads SGHRS; CDR2 reads YFSETQ. The CDR3 sequence: CASKETSGYEQYF. The CDR3 DNA is TGCGCCAGCAAGGAGACTAGCGGTTACGAGCAGTACTTC.

This clonotype was seen a handful of times. The chain combines TRBV5-1 with TRBJ2-2; 10 bases agree with TRBD2. CDR1 and CDR2 from the germline V gene are SGHRS and YFSETQ. V was pared by 0 bases and J by 3 bases, with 5 bases of the junction left unmatched. This CDR3 contains 17 residues. This CDR3 reads CASSLEILAGDTGELFF. In DNA form, the CDR3 reads TGCGCCAGCAGCTTGGAAATTCTAGCGGGAGACACCGGGGAGCTGTTTTTT.

This sequence joins TRBV10-3 and TRBJ1-2; 9 bases fit TRBD1. Germline V CDR1 and CDR2: ENHRY, SYGVKD. This CDR3 spans 14 amino acids. The ends lost 11 bases at V and 4 bases at J; junction bases unmatched: 11. CDR3 nucleotide sequence: TGTGCCGTTGGCGGGGACAGGGCCCCCTATGGCTACACCTTC. It is translated as CAVGGDRAPYGYTF.

The rearrangement links TRBV5-6 to TRBJ2-5; TRBD1 matches 10 bases. The germline V gene has CDR1 SGHDT and CDR2 YYEEEE. Unmatched junction bases numbered 14, after V lost 1 base and J lost 5 bases. The CDR3 has 18 residues. The CDR3 loop is CASSLLGDRGNTRETQYF. CDR3 nucleotides: TGTGCCAGCAGCTTGTTGGGGGACAGGGGTAATACCCGGGAGACCCAGTACTTC.

This clonotype has more than one count but fewer than ten. The chain is built from TRBV20-1 and TRBJ1-3; D remains ambiguous. Germline CDR1 DFQATT, CDR2 SNEGSKA (reference sequence). There are 14 residues in the CDR3. The germline V and J ends were trimmed by 3 bases and 0 bases, with 9 bases remaining between them. In DNA form, the CDR3 reads TGCAGTGCTAGGGAAATACGCTCTGGAAACACCATATATTTT. Translation: CSAREIRSGNTIYF.

This clonotype appeared a few times. The chain recombines TRBV18 with TRBJ2-1; 11 bases match TRBD2. Losses at the gene ends were 4 bases for V and 4 bases for J; bases not matched to a gene: 6. Germline assignment: CDR1 KGHSH and CDR2 LQKENI. The CDR3 is made up of 16 amino acids. CDR3: CASSRTGTSGYNEQFF. In DNA form, the CDR3 reads TGTGCCAGCTCACGGACCGGGACTAGCGGATACAATGAGCAGTTCTTC.

This clonotype appeared a few times. The chain couples TRBV24-1 to TRBJ2-1; 7 nucleotides align to TRBD2. The CDR3 totals 16 residues. Per germline, CDR1 KGHDR and CDR2 SFDVKD. V was clipped by 9 bases and J by 0 bases; unmatched bases: 10. The DNA for the CDR3 is TGTGCCACCGCGCTAGCGGACGGCGTCTCCTACAATGAGCAGTTCTTC. This encodes CATALADGVSYNEQFF.

The gene calls are TRBV9 and TRBJ1-1; D possibly corresponds to TRBD1 (6 bases). The CDR3 spans 15 residues. Trimming removed 3 bases from V and 1 base from J, with 13 bases in between. Germline-derived CDR1 and CDR2 are SGDLS and YYNGEE. CDR3 region: CASSARGHSNTEAFF. The CDR3 DNA reads TGTGCCAGCAGCGCCCGGGGACATTCGAACACTGAAGCTTTCTTT.

This clonotype was found a few times. The chain carries TRBV18 and TRBJ2-3; a weak D match, TRBD1 (6 bases). V lost 3 bases, J lost 4 bases, and 14 bases lay in between. Germline CDR1 KGHSH, CDR2 LQKENI. The CDR3 length is 15 residues. The chain's CDR3 is CASSPKQGSPDTQYF. The CDR3 DNA follows: TGTGCCAGCTCACCTAAGCAGGGGAGTCCAGATACGCAGTATTTT.

This rearrangement joins TRBV5-6 to TRBJ2-2; D possibly corresponds to TRBD2 (6 bases). The CDR3 is made up of 18 amino acids. V was trimmed by 0 bases and J by 4 bases, leaving 19 bases between them. CDR1 SGHDT and CDR2 YYEEEE come from the germline V gene. The CDR3 spells CASSLEAGSFSGTGELFF. CDR3 DNA sequence: TGTGCCAGCAGCTTGGAGGCGGGAAGCTTTTCGGGCACCGGGGAGCTGTTTTTT.

This chain connects TRBV9 to TRBJ2-3; 7 bases agree with TRBD2. The germline gives CDR1 SGDLS, CDR2 YYNGEE. V lost 4 bases and J lost 5; bases outside the gene matches: 10. The CDR3 length is 15 residues. The CDR3 spells CASSSQGLPVDTQYF. The CDR3 nucleotides are TGTGCCAGCAGCTCCCAGGGACTACCAGTAGATACGCAGTATTTT.